This T cell receptor (beta chain) was recorded in a study of post-analysis software for immune sequencing data. cDNA libraries for TCR beta contained unique molecular identifiers. TCRdb processed the PCR reads anew with MiXCR; each CDR3 protein has one entry. The sample holds around 400,000 distinct CDR3 sequences, 39% seen once. On this clonotype itself: Its specificity is unknown.

Whole-study findings and limits: For normalized Chao1 diversity, multiple sclerosis patients scored significantly lower than controls did.

Material for sequencing was blood. This TCR derives from a girl aged 2 to 10 with multiple sclerosis.

CDR3 DNA: TGTGCCAGCAGTTACGACCTAGCGGGAGGGCTTTCTTACAATGAGCAGTTCTTC. This translates into CASSYDLAGGLSYNEQFF. The rearrangement links TRBV6-2 or TRBV6-3 to TRBJ2-1; 12 positions agree with TRBD2. The CDR3 runs to 18 residues. V dropped 2 bases and J dropped 4; count of bases not matched to a gene: 9. CDR1 is MNHEY, CDR2 SVGEGT, per germline.